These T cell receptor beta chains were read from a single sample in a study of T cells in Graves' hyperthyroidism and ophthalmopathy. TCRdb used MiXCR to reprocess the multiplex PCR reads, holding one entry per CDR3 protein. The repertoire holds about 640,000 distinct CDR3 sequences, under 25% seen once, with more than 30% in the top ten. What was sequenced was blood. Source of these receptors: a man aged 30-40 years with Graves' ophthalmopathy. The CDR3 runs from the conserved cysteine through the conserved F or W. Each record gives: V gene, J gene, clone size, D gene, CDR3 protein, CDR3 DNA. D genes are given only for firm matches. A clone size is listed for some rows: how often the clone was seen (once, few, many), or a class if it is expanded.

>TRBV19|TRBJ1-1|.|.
CASKWGAGRLLDTEAFF
TGTGCCAGTAAGTGGGGGGCAGGACGCCTCCTGGATACTGAAGCTTTCTTT
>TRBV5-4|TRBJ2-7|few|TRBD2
CASSLSRTSGRRSSYEQYF
TGTGCCAGCAGCTTGTCCAGGACTAGCGGGAGGAGGAGCTCCTACGAGCAGTACTTC
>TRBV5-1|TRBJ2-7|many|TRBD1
CASSSADREGCEQYF
TGCGCCAGCAGCTCCGCTGACAGGGAAGGTTGCGAGCAGTACTTC
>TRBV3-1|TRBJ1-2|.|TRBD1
CASSPFEGQGAGYTF
TGTGCCAGCAGCCCATTCGAAGGACAGGGTGCTGGCTACACCTTC
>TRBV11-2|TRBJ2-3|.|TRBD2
CASRHVAGEGTDTQYF
TGTGCCAGCAGGCATGTAGCGGGAGAAGGCACAGATACGCAGTATTTT
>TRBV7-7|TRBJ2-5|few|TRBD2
CASSLNPSGNQETQYF
TGTGCTAGCAGCTTAAATCCTAGCGGAAATCAAGAGACCCAGTACTTC
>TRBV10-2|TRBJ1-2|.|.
CASMGGGNYGYTF
TGCGCCAGCATGGGCGGCGGGAACTATGGCTACACCTTC
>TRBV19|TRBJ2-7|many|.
CASSIGGLRASRVNSYEQYF
TGTGCCAGTAGTATAGGTGGACTCCGGGCGTCGCGGGTGAACTCCTACGAGCAGTACTTC
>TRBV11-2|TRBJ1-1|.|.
CASSLEQKAFF
TGTGCCAGCAGCTTAGAACAGAAAGCTTTCTTT
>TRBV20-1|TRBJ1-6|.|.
CSARRSRANSPLHF
TGCAGTGCTAGAAGGAGCAGGGCTAATTCACCCCTCCACTTT